These 11 T cell receptor beta chains share one sample of origin, sequenced in a study of T cells in localized non-small cell lung cancer (dated by TCRdb to the early 2020s). Libraries were made using the immunoSEQ multiplex PCR assay. TCRdb mirrors the immuneACCESS table, restricted to in-frame sequences. Some clones are absent from its copies; in checked studies, under half trace to an unresolved V gene, and the reason for the others is unknown. The table for this sample lists about 28,000 clones; approximately 83% of them were counted only once. The top ten clonotypes cover approximately 4.9% of the sample. The sample here was peripheral blood mononuclear cells, taken before any cancer treatment. These receptors originate from a man aged 35 to 69 with stage III lung adenocarcinoma.

The V call is TRBV6-1, the J call TRBJ2-2; D not certain. Trimming removed 6 bases from V and 1 base from J, with 9 bases in between. The CDR3 has 14 amino acids. Germline CDR1 and CDR2: MNHNS and SASEGT. The CDR3 region is CASRQLLNTGELFF. The CDR3 DNA reads TGTGCCAGCAGGCAACTCCTGAACACCGGGGAGCTGTTTTTT.

The chain recombines TRBV5-8 with TRBJ2-5; D is ambiguous. The CDR3 covers 11 residues. Trimming cost V 3 bases and J 11 bases, with 11 bases left between them. Germline loops: CDR1 SGHTS, CDR2 YDEGEE. CDR3 sequence: CASSSAYSQYF. For the CDR3, the DNA is TGTGCCAGCAGCTCTGCCTATTCACAGTACTTC.

The V call is TRBV7-9, the J call TRBJ1-2, with TRBD1 as a possible D gene (5 bases). This CDR3 region has 13 residues. CDR1 is SEHNR, CDR2 FQNEAQ, per germline (reference sequence). The V end was cut by 2 bases, the J end by 4 bases, with 8 bases between. CDR3: CASSLQGPYGYTF. The CDR3 DNA sequence: TGTGCCAGCAGCTTACAGGGACCCTATGGCTACACCTTC.

This chain uses TRBV5-5 with TRBJ1-3; no clear D gene. Trimming removed 1 base from V and 6 bases from J, with 5 bases in between. Germline V gives CDR1 SGHKS, CDR2 YYEKEE (reference sequence). This CDR3 has 12 residues. In DNA, the CDR3 is TGTGCCAGCAGCTTGCAGGAAAACACCATATATTTT. Its protein is CASSLQENTIYF. Looking up the rest from reference TRBV5-5 and TRBJ1-3 gives the full variable domain: DAGVTQSPTHLIKTRGQQVTLRCSPISGHKSVSWYQQVLGQGPQFIFQYYEKEERGRGNFPDRFSARQFPNYSSELNVNALLLGDSALYLCASSLQENTIYFGEGSWLTVV.

This chain links TRBV2 with TRBJ1-5; D is undetermined. In germline, CDR1 is SNHLY, CDR2 FYNNEI. The CDR3 is made up of 13 amino acids. V was pared by 1 base and J by 11 bases, with 12 bases between. The CDR3 nucleotides are TGTGCCAGCAGTGAAGAGGTCCCTTCAGCCCAGCATTTT. Translated: CASSEEVPSAQHF.

This clone was seen only a few times. The chain joins TRBV27 to TRBJ1-6; D is unresolved. The V and J ends lost 6 bases and 8 bases respectively, with 17 bases between them. CDR1 MNHEY and CDR2 SMNVEV come from the germline V gene (reference sequence). The CDR3 has 15 amino acids. This CDR3 reads CASRFGEVPYSPLHF. The DNA for the CDR3 is TGTGCCAGCAGGTTTGGAGAAGTACCCTATTCACCCCTCCACTTT.

There are a few counts of this clone. This rearrangement joins TRBV7-8 to TRBJ1-2; D uncertain. Per the germline V gene, CDR1 is SGHVS and CDR2 is FQNEAQ. The V gene lost 3 bases and the J gene lost 4 bases, with 6 bases spanning the gap. CDR3 length: 12 residues. In DNA, the CDR3 is TGTGCCAGCAGCTTCTATCGCTATGGCTACACCTTC. The encoded protein is CASSFYRYGYTF. Full variable domain (missing parts from reference TRBV7-8 and TRBJ1-2): GAGVSQSPRYKVAKRGQDVALRCDPISGHVSLFWYQQALGQGPEFLTYFQNEAQLDKSGLPSDRFFAERPEGSVSTLKIQRTQQEDSAVYLCASSFYRYGYTFGSGTRLTVV.

This clone was recorded once. The chain uses TRBV30 and TRBJ2-2; 8 bases fit TRBD2. Trimming cost V 0 bases and J 4 bases; bases outside gene matches: 7. The CDR3 is 16 amino acids. The germline gives CDR1 GTSNPN, CDR2 SVGIG (reference sequence). The CDR3 loop is CAWSVRAGAITGELFF. Here the CDR3 DNA reads TGTGCCTGGAGTGTCCGAGCGGGAGCGATCACCGGGGAGCTGTTTTTT.

The DNA of the CDR3 is TGCGCCAGCAGCGGGCTAGCGGGAGGGCCGGGAGATACGCAGTATTTT. It translates to CASSGLAGGPGDTQYF. The V gene is TRBV5-1, the J gene TRBJ2-3; 12 nucleotides agree with TRBD2. The CDR3 is made up of 16 amino acids. The V segment lost 4 bases and the J segment 5 bases; nucleotides outside the gene matches: 8. Germline CDR1 SGHRS, CDR2 YFSETQ.

This chain uses TRBV30 with TRBJ2-5, with D unclear. The germline CDR1 and CDR2 sequences are GTSNPN and SVGIG (reference sequence). CDR3 size: 16 residues. Between the trimmed V and J ends, which lost 1 base and 3 bases, there was a span of 18 bases. CDR3 sequence: CAWSEGPKWPEETQYF. In DNA form, the CDR3 reads TGTGCCTGGAGTGAAGGACCGAAATGGCCCGAAGAGACCCAGTACTTC. The full variable domain, its missing parts supplied by reference TRBV30 and TRBJ2-5, is SQTIHQWPATLVQPVGSPLSLECTVEGTSNPNLYWYRQAAGRGLQLLFYSVGIGQISSEVPQNLSASRPQDRQFILSSKKLLLSDSGFYLCAWSEGPKWPEETQYFGPGTRLLVL.

This clone was recorded only once. The chain carries TRBV7-6 and TRBJ2-1, with D possibly called TRBD1 or TRBD2 (5 bases each). CDR3 length: 14 residues. Germline lookup yields CDR1 SGHVS and CDR2 FNYEAQ. Trimming removed 3 bases at V and 7 bases at J, with 13 bases between. CDR3 amino acids: CASSFGTETNEQFF. For the CDR3, the DNA is TGTGCCAGCAGCTTTGGGACGGAGACAAATGAGCAGTTCTTC.